This TCR beta chain was obtained from a study of shared clonotypes between healthy human individuals. The authors split each subset's genomic DNA evenly across several immunoSEQ plates. TCRdb keeps only in-frame clones here, not all; method: immunoSEQ multiplex PCR. The table includes hundreds of thousands of clones, approximately 96% detected once. Whole-study results and caveats: For sorted subsets, rarefaction showed incomplete sequencing despite large depth. Generation probabilities were higher for clonotypes shared across all four sorted-subset donors than for unshared ones. Relative to memory subsets, naive subsets generally showed larger estimated richness.

This clone was seen just once. Its target is not known. This CDR3 spans 16 amino acids. Germline V gene sequence: CDR1 GTSNPN, CDR2 SVGIG (reference sequence). V was pared by 2 bases and J by 0 bases, with 15 bases between. CD8 cells classed as naive were CD45RO-negative and positively selected for CCR7, excluding terminally differentiated effector memory CD45RA+ cells. The sequenced material came from naive CD8+ T cells sorted from blood. V usage is TRBV30 and J usage is TRBJ2-3, with D unclear. The receptor was derived from a woman younger than 45 in good health. CDR3 in amino acids: CAWSPLPGQSTDTQYF. CDR3 nucleotide sequence: TGTGCCTGGAGTCCTCTCCCGGGCCAGAGCACAGATACGCAGTATTTT.